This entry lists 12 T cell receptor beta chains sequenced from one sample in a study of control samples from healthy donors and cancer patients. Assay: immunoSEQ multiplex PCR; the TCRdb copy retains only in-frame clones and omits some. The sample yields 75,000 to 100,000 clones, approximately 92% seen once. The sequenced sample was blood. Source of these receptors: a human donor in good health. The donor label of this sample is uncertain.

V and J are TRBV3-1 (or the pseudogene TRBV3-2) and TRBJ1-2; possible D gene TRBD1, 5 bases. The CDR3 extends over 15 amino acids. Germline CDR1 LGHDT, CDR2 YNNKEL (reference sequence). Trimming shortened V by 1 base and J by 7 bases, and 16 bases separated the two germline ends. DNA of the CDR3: TGTGCCAGCAGCCAAGGCGGCTCGCGAACAGGTGGCTACACCTTC. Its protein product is CASSQGGSRTGGYTF.

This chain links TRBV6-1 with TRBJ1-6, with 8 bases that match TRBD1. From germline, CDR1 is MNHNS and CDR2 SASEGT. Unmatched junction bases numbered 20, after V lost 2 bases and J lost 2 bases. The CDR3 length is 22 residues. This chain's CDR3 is CASSEIPNGGSGGLAYNSPLHF. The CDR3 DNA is TGTGCCAGCAGTGAAATACCGAATGGGGGATCAGGGGGCCTTGCCTATAATTCACCCCTCCACTTT.

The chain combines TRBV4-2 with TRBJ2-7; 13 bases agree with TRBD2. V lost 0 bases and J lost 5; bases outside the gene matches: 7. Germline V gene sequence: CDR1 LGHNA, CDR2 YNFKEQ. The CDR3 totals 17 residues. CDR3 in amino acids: CASSQELAGGPRHEQYF. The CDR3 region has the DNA TGTGCCAGCAGCCAAGAACTAGCGGGGGGGCCGAGGCACGAGCAGTACTTC.

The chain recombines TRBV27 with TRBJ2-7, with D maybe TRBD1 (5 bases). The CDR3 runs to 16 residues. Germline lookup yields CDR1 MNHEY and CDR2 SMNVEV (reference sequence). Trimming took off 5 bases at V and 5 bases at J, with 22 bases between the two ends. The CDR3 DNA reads TGTGCCAGCAGTCTACAAGGGGTAGGGATGTTCCACGAGCAGTACTTC. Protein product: CASSLQGVGMFHEQYF.

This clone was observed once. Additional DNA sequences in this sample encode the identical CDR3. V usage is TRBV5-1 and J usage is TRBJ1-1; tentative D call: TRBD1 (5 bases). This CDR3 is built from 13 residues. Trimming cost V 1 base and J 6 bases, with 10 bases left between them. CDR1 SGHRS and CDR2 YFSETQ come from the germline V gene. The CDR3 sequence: CASSLRTGAEAFF. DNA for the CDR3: TGCGCCAGCAGCTTGAGGACGGGGGCTGAAGCTTTCTTT. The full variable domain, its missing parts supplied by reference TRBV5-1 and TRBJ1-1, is KAGVTQTPRYLIKTRGQQVTLSCSPISGHRSVSWYQQTPGQGLQFLFEYFSETQRNKGNFPGRFSGRQFSNSRSEMNVSTLELGDSALYLCASSLRTGAEAFFGQGTRLTVV.

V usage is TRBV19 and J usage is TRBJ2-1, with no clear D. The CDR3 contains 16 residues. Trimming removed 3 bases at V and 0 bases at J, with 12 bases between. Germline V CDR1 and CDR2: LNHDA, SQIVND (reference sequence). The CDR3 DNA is TGTGCCAGTAGTATTCCCACAGTGTACTCCTACAATGAGCAGTTCTTC. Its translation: CASSIPTVYSYNEQFF.

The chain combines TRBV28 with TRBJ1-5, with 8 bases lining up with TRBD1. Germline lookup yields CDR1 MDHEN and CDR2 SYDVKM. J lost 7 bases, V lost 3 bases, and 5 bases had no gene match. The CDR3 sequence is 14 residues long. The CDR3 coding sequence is TGTGCCAGCAGTTTCAGGGGGCCGTTACAGCCCCAGCATTTT. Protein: CASSFRGPLQPQHF.

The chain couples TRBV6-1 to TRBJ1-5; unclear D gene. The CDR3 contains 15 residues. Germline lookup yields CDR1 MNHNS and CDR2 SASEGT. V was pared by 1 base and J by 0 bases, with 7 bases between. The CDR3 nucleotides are TGTGCCAGCAGTGAAGACATCTATAGCAATCAGCCCCAGCATTTT. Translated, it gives CASSEDIYSNQPQHF.

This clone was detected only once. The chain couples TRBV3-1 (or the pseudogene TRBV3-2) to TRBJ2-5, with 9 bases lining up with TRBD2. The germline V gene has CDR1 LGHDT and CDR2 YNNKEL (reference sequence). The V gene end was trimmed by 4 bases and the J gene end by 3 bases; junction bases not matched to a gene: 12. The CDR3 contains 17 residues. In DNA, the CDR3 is TGTGCCAGCAGCCGGGGACTAGCTAAGGGGGGAGAAGAGACCCAGTACTTC. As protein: CASSRGLAKGGEETQYF.

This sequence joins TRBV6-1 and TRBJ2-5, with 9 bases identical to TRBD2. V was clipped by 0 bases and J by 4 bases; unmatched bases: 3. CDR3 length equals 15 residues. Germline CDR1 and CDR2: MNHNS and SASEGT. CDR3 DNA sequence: TGTGCCAGCAGTGAAGCTAGCGGGGGTGGAGAGACCCAGTACTTC. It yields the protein CASSEASGGGETQYF.

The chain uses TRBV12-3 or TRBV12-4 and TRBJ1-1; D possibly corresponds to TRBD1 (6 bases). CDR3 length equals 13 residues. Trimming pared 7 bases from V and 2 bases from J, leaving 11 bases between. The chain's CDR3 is CASKRQANTEAFF. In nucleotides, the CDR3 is TGTGCCAGCAAACGACAGGCAAACACTGAAGCTTTCTTT.

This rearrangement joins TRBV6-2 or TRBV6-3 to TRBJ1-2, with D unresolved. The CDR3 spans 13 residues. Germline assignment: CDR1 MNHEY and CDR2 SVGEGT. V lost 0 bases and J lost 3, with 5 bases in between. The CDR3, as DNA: TGTGCCAGCAGTTACTCGGGGTACTATGGCTACACCTTC. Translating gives CASSYSGYYGYTF.